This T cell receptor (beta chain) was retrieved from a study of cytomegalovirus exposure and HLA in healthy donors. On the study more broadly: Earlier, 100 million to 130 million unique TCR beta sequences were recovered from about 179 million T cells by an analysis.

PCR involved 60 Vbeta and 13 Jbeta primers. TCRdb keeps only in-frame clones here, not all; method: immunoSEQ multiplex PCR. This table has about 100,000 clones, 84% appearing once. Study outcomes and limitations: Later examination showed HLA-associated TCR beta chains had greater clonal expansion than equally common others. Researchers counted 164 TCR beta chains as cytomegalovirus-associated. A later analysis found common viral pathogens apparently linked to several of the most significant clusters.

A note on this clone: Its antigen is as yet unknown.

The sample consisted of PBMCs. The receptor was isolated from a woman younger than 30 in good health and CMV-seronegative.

The CDR3 loop is CATQSQQGGEQYF. The DNA for the CDR3 is TGTGCCACGCAATCCCAACAGGGGGGCGAGCAGTACTTC. The chain combines TRBV6-6 with TRBJ2-7; 8 nucleotides agree with TRBD1. Germline lookup yields CDR1 MNHNY and CDR2 SVGAGI (reference sequence). V was pared by 10 bases and J by 6 bases, with 11 bases of the junction left unmatched. CDR3 length equals 13 residues.